This entry concerns a single TCR beta chain. Sequencing was performed with immunoSEQ multiplex PCR; in TCRdb, only in-frame clones are kept and a portion is missing. Here the sample spans tens of thousands of clones, about 95% being singletons. The junction had 19 bases not matched to a gene; V was cut back by 3 bases and J by 3 bases. The CDR3 consists of 19 residues. Germline V gene lookup returns CDR1 MDHEN and CDR2 SYDVKM. The data derive from a study of T cell changes during pregnancy in multiple sclerosis. The TCR comes from a female donor with multiple sclerosis, enrolled in a pregnancy study. This sample comprised peripheral blood, obtained in the second trimester of pregnancy. The rearrangement uses TRBV28 and TRBJ2-5, with TRBD1 matching 7 bases. CDR3 coding DNA: TGTGCCAGCAGTTTCCCAAAGGGGTCCGGGACAGTTCTAGAAGAGACCCAGTACTTC. Protein: CASSFPKGSGTVLEETQYF.